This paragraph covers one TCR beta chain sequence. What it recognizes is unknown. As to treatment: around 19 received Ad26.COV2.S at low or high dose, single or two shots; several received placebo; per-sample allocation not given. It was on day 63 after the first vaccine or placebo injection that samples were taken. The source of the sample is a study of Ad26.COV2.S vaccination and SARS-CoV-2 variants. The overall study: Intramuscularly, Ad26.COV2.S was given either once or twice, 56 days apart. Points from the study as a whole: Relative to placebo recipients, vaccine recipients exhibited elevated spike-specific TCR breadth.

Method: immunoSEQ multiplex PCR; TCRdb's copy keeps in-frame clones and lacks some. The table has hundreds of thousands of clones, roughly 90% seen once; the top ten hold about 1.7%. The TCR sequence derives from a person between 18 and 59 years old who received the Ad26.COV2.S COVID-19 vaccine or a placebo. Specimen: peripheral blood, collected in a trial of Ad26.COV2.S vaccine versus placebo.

The CDR3 loop reads CASSQDRRPITGELFF. In DNA, the CDR3 is TGTGCCAGCAGCCAAGATCGCAGACCGATCACCGGGGAGCTGTTTTTT. The rearrangement links TRBV3-1 (or the pseudogene TRBV3-2) to TRBJ2-2; D is ambiguous. The germline CDR1 and CDR2 sequences are LGHDT and YNNKEL (reference sequence). The CDR3 covers 16 residues. V dropped 0 bases and J dropped 4 bases, with 12 bases sitting between them.